This T cell receptor (beta chain) was sequenced in a study of T cell responses to AZD1222 COVID-19 vaccine. General observations from the study: Donors, mostly white British, included more females; clonal diversity was possibly underestimated. Spike-specific TCR breadth and depth both grew after two AZD1222 doses.

Regarding this clone: Its antigen remains unidentified.

Libraries were prepared by immunoSEQ multiplex PCR; TCRdb keeps only in-frame clonotypes and omits some of them. In the table there are approximately 100,000 clones, 80% to 95% of which are singletons. CDR3 length equals 14 residues. V was shortened by 3 bases and J by 2 bases, with 10 bases between the two germline ends. Germline CDR1 is LNHDA and CDR2 is SQIVND (reference sequence). This rearrangement joins TRBV19 to TRBJ1-2; possibly TRBD1 for D (5 bases). The receptor's source is an adult in good health. Source: peripheral blood, taken on day 0 of AZD1222 vaccination. DNA of the CDR3: TGTGCCAGTAGTATCCCCGGGGGGAACTATGGCTACACCTTC. Its protein product is CASSIPGGNYGYTF.